The 9 T cell receptor beta chains below all came from one sample that was sequenced in a study of T cells in Graves' hyperthyroidism and ophthalmopathy. RNA transcripts yielded amplified TCR beta CDR3 regions. The HTBI primer set served for first-round RT-PCR of the TCR CDR3. Each CDR3 protein gets one entry after TCRdb re-called the multiplex PCR reads with MiXCR. In the table there are around 350,000 distinct CDR3 sequences, just under 25% of which are singletons. The sequenced sample was blood. These receptors all come from a man between 50 and 59 years old with Graves' hyperthyroidism.

The rearrangement links TRBV29-1 to TRBJ2-2, with a possible D match to TRBD2 (6 bases). V shed 1 base and J shed 3 bases, with 6 bases lying between them. This CDR3 is 13 amino acids long. Germline V gene sequence: CDR1 SQVTM, CDR2 ANQGSEA. CDR3 protein: CSVEGGDTGELFF. In DNA form, the CDR3 reads TGCAGCGTTGAAGGGGGGGACACCGGGGAGCTGTTTTTT.

The chain carries TRBV20-1 and TRBJ2-2, with 9 bases lining up with TRBD2. Trimming at V came to 6 bases and at J to 1 base, leaving 3 bases not matched to a gene. The CDR3 spans 14 residues. CDR1 is DFQATT, CDR2 SNEGSKA, per germline (reference sequence). The CDR3 here is CSAVSGGNTGELFF. Here the CDR3 DNA reads TGCAGTGCCGTTAGCGGGGGGAACACCGGGGAGCTGTTTTTT.

This chain connects TRBV11-2 to TRBJ2-3, with D maybe TRBD2 (5 bases). Germline V CDR1 and CDR2: SGHAT, FQNNGV. This CDR3 is 13 amino acids long. V shed 6 bases and J shed 5 bases, with 12 bases lying between them. The DNA for the CDR3 is TGTGCCAGCAGTGCGACTACGGGAGATACGCAGTATTTT. Residues: CASSATTGDTQYF.

Concerning this clonotype itself: A read error is possible here, since a much larger clone lies one base away. The chain uses TRBV10-3 and TRBJ2-7; 9 nucleotides align to TRBD2. This CDR3 is built from 13 residues. The V and J ends lost 4 bases and 6 bases, in that order; junction bases with no gene match: 4. Germline CDR1 is ENHRY and CDR2 is SYGVKD. For the CDR3, the DNA is TGTGCCATCAGTGTGATTAGCGGGAGCGAGCAGTACTTC. This gives the protein CAISVISGSEQYF.

This chain uses TRBV13 with TRBJ2-1; 10 bases are shared with TRBD2. The CDR3 is 16 residues long. Trimming took 5 bases from V and 3 from J; bases not matched to a gene: 7. Germline V gene lookup returns CDR1 PRHDT and CDR2 FYEKMQ (reference sequence). In nucleotides, the CDR3 is TGTGCCAGCAGCCCTGGACTAGCGGAATACTACAATGAGCAGTTCTTC. Amino acids: CASSPGLAEYYNEQFF.

The chain links TRBV5-1 to TRBJ2-2, with 8 positions matching TRBD1. Germline loops: CDR1 SGHRS, CDR2 YFSETQ. With V trimmed by 4 bases and J by 8 bases, 10 bases remained unmatched. CDR3 size: 15 residues. The CDR3 loop is CASSATGDLRGELFF. CDR3 coding DNA: TGCGCCAGCAGCGCGACAGGGGATCTACGGGGGGAGCTGTTTTTT.

This clonotype showed up many times. The chain couples TRBV7-2 to TRBJ2-1; 13 nucleotides agree with TRBD2. V lost 2 bases to trimming and J lost 7 bases; unmatched junction nucleotides: 8. CDR3 length: 17 amino acids. From germline, CDR1 is SGHTA and CDR2 FQGNSA. The CDR3 coding sequence is TGTGCCAGCAGCTTATTACTAGCGGGAGGGGCATATAATGAGCAGTTCTTC. Protein product: CASSLLLAGGAYNEQFF.

This chain uses TRBV7-3 with TRBJ2-1; TRBD2 matches at 16 bases. Germline trimming cut 0 bases from V and 9 bases from J; bases unmatched to any gene: 2. The CDR3 sequence is 16 residues long. Per the germline V gene, CDR1 is SGHTA and CDR2 is FQGTGA. The CDR3 DNA reads as TGTGCCAGCAGCTTAACGGGGACTAGCGGGAGGGGTGAGCAGTTCTTC. Amino acid sequence: CASSLTGTSGRGEQFF.

This clonotype was counted between two and nine times. The V and J genes are TRBV5-1 and TRBJ2-2, with 14 bases lining up with TRBD2. Trimming took 0 bases from V and 4 from J; bases not matched to a gene: 5. CDR1 is SGHRS and CDR2 is YFSETQ in the germline V gene. This CDR3 is 18 amino acids long. In DNA, the CDR3 is TGCGCCAGCAGCTTGGCGGGACTAGCGGGAGCGGCCACCGGGGAGCTGTTTTTT. Translated: CASSLAGLAGAATGELFF.